These T cell receptor beta chains were read from a single sample in a study of vaccination effects on CD4 cells after COVID-19. These receptors have no known antigen. Profiling relied on immunoSEQ multiplex PCR, and the TCRdb table lists in-frame clones only, not all of them. The data hold 37,000 or so clones, with under 70% observed a single time. This specimen consisted of CD4+ T cells from PBMCs cultured without peptide, obtained after COVID-19 vaccination. The receptors originated from a human donor who received a COVID-19 vaccine. Each CDR3 is given with its conserved first and last residue. The D gene is left open where the match is weak. The listing skips clone size in some rows; elsewhere it reads once, few, many or a size class.

TRBV18	TRBJ2-3	13	.	.	CASSPTNGDTQYF	TGTGCCAGCTCACCAACAAACGGAGATACGCAGTATTTT
TRBV13	TRBJ2-1	18	.	TRBD2	CASSTTSGSARNYNEQFF	TGTGCCAGCAGCACGACTAGCGGGAGCGCACGAAACTACAATGAGCAGTTCTTC
TRBV15	TRBJ1-5	15	.	TRBD1	CATSRVAGGNQPQHF	TGTGCCACCAGCAGAGTGGCAGGGGGTAATCAGCCCCAGCATTTT
TRBV7-8	TRBJ2-2	15	.	.	CASSGSGVGTGELFF	TGTGCCAGCAGCGGATCAGGGGTCGGCACCGGGGAGCTGTTTTTT
TRBV2	TRBJ2-1	15	.	.	CASSDEDSSYNEQFF	TGTGCCAGCAGTGACGAGGACAGCTCCTACAATGAGCAGTTCTTC
TRBV12-5	TRBJ2-7	19	.	TRBD2	CASGLVLTRLAGVAHEQYF	TGTGCTAGTGGTTTGGTACTTACGAGACTAGCGGGAGTCGCCCACGAGCAGTACTTC
TRBV25-1	TRBJ2-2	16	.	TRBD1	CASRDDRGPASGELFF	TGTGCCAGCCGTGATGACAGGGGGCCAGCGTCAGGGGAGCTGTTTTTT
TRBV10-1	TRBJ1-5	13	few	.	CASSKQGSGTQHF	TGCGCCAGCAGCAAACAGGGAAGTGGGACCCAGCATTTT
TRBV5-4	TRBJ2-2	17	.	TRBD2	CASSYGAGGPGTGELFF	TGTGCCAGCAGCTACGGAGCGGGGGGGCCAGGCACCGGGGAGCTGTTTTTT
TRBV12-5	TRBJ2-1	16	.	TRBD2	CASGLGVLAADNEQFF	TGTGCTAGTGGTTTGGGAGTACTAGCGGCAGACAATGAGCAGTTCTTC
TRBV6-2/TRBV6-3	TRBJ1-2	14	.	.	CASSGRTENYGYTF	TGTGCCAGCAGTGGCCGGACAGAAAACTATGGCTACACCTTC
TRBV9	TRBJ2-2	11	.	.	CASSVAGELFF	TGTGCCAGCAGCGTAGCCGGGGAGCTGTTTTTT
TRBV30	TRBJ1-1	11	.	.	CAWSVRVEAFF	TGTGCCTGGAGTGTACGGGTAGAAGCTTTCTTT
TRBV5-1	TRBJ2-2	14	few	TRBD1	CASSDGQGAGELFF	TGCGCCAGCAGCGACGGACAGGGGGCCGGGGAGCTGTTTTTT
TRBV7-4	TRBJ2-7	14	few	.	CASSLAGSSYEQYF	TGTGCCAGCAGCTTAGCAGGGAGCTCCTACGAGCAGTACTTC
TRBV5-4	TRBJ2-4	14	.	TRBD1	CASSLWDSKNIQYF	TGTGCCAGCAGCTTGTGGGACAGCAAAAACATTCAGTACTTC
TRBV12-3/TRBV12-4	TRBJ2-5	13	.	TRBD1	CASRTGAQETQYF	TGTGCCAGCAGGACAGGGGCCCAAGAGACCCAGTACTTC
TRBV21-1	TRBJ1-2	13	.	.	CASSTPNIYGYTF	TGTGCCAGCAGCACGCCAAACATCTATGGCTACACCTTC